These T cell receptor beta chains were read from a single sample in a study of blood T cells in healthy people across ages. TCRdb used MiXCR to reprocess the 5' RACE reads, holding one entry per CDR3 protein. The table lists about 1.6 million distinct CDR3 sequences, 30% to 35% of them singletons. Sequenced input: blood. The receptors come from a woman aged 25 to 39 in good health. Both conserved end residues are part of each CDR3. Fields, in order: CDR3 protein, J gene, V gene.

CDR3: CASSKLKRLGEGAGANVLTF
J: TRBJ2-6
V: TRBV5-1

CDR3: CASIEWTGGDYGYTF
J: TRBJ1-2
V: TRBV6-6

CDR3: CASSQSQAVSYEQYF
J: TRBJ2-7
V: TRBV3-1

CDR3: CASSPRQGAVEQYF
J: TRBJ2-7
V: TRBV7-6

CDR3: CASSLGLPTGGGYTF
J: TRBJ1-2
V: TRBV5-1

CDR3: CASSYDRRRDNYGYTF
J: TRBJ1-2
V: TRBV6-2/TRBV6-3

CDR3: CSARDRQVSYSEQFF
J: TRBJ2-1
V: TRBV20-1

CDR3: CASSPGQRSPLHF
J: TRBJ1-6
V: TRBV2

CDR3: CAISGDYRYEQYF
J: TRBJ2-7
V: TRBV10-3

CDR3: CASSGALGDTQYF
J: TRBJ2-3
V: TRBV5-6

CDR3: CASSVPGPRGYGYTF
J: TRBJ1-2
V: TRBV5-6

CDR3: CTSSSGYGNTEAFF
J: TRBJ1-1
V: TRBV5-6

CDR3: CASSEYGSMRYF
J: TRBJ2-7
V: TRBV6-1

CDR3: CASSSAYNNEQFF
J: TRBJ2-1
V: TRBV7-6

CDR3: CASREGQSTDTQYF
J: TRBJ2-3
V: TRBV2

CDR3: CAIRAFILAGVADTQYF
J: TRBJ2-3
V: TRBV10-3

CDR3: CSANPYEQYF
J: NA
V: TRBV20-1

CDR3: CASSFGLAGGYEQYF
J: TRBJ2-7
V: TRBV7-6

CDR3: CSAAPDRASYEQYF
J: TRBJ2-7
V: TRBV20-1

CDR3: CASSPMRTDTQYF
J: TRBJ2-3
V: TRBV12-3/TRBV12-4

CDR3: CASSAGAVINEKLFF
J: TRBJ1-4
V: TRBV9

CDR3: CASSWDSCNEQFF
J: TRBJ2-1
V: TRBV7-9

CDR3: CASSPNSGRGSVTEAFF
J: TRBJ1-1
V: TRBV7-2

CDR3: CASGGDKFNYEQYF
J: TRBJ2-7
V: TRBV2

CDR3: CSASSLSRGSYNEQFF
J: TRBJ2-1
V: TRBV20-1

CDR3: CSAIPGTGYYEQYF
J: TRBJ2-7
V: TRBV20-1

CDR3: CASSPPAENYGYTF
J: TRBJ1-2
V: TRBV18

CDR3: CASSHEGYGRGSYEQYF
J: TRBJ2-7
V: TRBV4-1

CDR3: CAITLQSSYNEQFF
J: TRBJ2-1
V: TRBV7-2

CDR3: CASSPNPAFNTGELFF
J: TRBJ2-2
V: TRBV12-3/TRBV12-4

CDR3: CASSTSGRSYNYEQYF
J: TRBJ2-7
V: TRBV27

CDR3: CASSVGVSDRLTEYGYTF
J: TRBJ1-2
V: TRBV9

CDR3: CASSSTWGRTDTQYF
J: TRBJ2-3
V: TRBV6-1

CDR3: CASSPPSRIGNEQFF
J: TRBJ2-1
V: TRBV18

CDR3: CASSAEKTGGFIYEQYF
J: TRBJ2-7
V: TRBV6-1

CDR3: CASSPSTDGIYGYTF
J: TRBJ1-2
V: TRBV5-1

CDR3: CASSTEQGAGGLFF
J: TRBJ2-2
V: TRBV5-4

CDR3: CASSLAAALYNEQFF
J: TRBJ2-1
V: TRBV5-1

CDR3: CATSRKAWTSAGDTGELFF
J: TRBJ2-2
V: TRBV15

CDR3: CASSSGQGFSYEQYF
J: TRBJ2-7
V: TRBV5-1

CDR3: CSATHVVGELFF
J: TRBJ2-2
V: TRBV20-1

CDR3: CASSEQGWGQPQHF
J: TRBJ1-5
V: TRBV9

CDR3: CATGGTAGTEQYF
J: TRBJ2-7
V: TRBV6-1

CDR3: CASSLYNRRGVNTEAFF
J: TRBJ1-1
V: TRBV27

CDR3: CASSRTPRTGELFF
J: TRBJ2-2
V: TRBV6-5

CDR3: CSVCIDRAGGYEQYF
J: TRBJ2-7
V: TRBV29-1

CDR3: CASSPRGVTDTQYF
J: TRBJ2-3
V: TRBV3-1

CDR3: CASSEVLRIEAFF
J: TRBJ1-1
V: TRBV6-1

CDR3: CASSSVGSPNEQYF
J: TRBJ2-7
V: TRBV7-6

CDR3: CSAARLAGFGEQYF
J: TRBJ2-7
V: TRBV20-1

CDR3: CASSINAGYEQYF
J: TRBJ2-7
V: TRBV28